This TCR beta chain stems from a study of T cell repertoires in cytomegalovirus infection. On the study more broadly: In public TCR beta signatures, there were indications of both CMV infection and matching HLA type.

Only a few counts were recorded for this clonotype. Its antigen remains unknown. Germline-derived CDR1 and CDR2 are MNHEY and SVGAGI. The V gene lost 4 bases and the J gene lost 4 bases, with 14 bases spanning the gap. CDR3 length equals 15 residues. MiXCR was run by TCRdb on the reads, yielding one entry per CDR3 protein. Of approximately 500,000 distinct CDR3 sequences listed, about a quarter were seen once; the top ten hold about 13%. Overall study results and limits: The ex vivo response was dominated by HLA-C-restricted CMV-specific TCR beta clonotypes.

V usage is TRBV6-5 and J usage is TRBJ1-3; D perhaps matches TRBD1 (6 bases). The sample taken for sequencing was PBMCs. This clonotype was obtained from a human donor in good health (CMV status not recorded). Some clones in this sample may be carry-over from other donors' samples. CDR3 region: CASSLGGAWGNTIYF. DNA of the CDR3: TGTGCCAGCAGTTTGGGGGGGGCATGGGGAAACACCATATATTTT.